The entry below describes one TCR beta chain. Its antigen is not identified. This specimen comes from a study of cytomegalovirus exposure and HLA in healthy donors. Whole-study context: In terms of ancestry, the Caucasian-associated cluster contained 75% to 85% of the approximately 400 genotyped donors.

Trimming at V came to 8 bases and at J to 7 bases, leaving 13 bases not matched to a gene. Germline values: CDR1 SEHNR, CDR2 FQNEAQ (reference sequence). CDR3 length: 15 residues. It was with 60 Vbeta and 13 Jbeta primers that the PCR ran. Profiling relied on immunoSEQ multiplex PCR, and the TCRdb table lists in-frame clones only, not all of them. The sample carries 70,000 or so clones, 65% to 70% recorded once. Study-wide results and caveats: The investigators catalogued 164 TCR beta chains as cytomegalovirus-associated.

The sequence came from a woman in her 30s in good health and CMV-seronegative. Material for sequencing was PBMCs. The chain uses TRBV7-9 and TRBJ1-5; 8 bases line up with TRBD1. The DNA of the CDR3 is TGTGCCAGCGCGAGTGAAACAGGGGGGGGACAGCCCCAGCATTTT. Translating it yields CASASETGGGQPQHF.